These T cell receptor beta chains were read from a single sample in a study of CD4 T cells in relation to SARS-CoV-2 and coronaviruses. TCRdb's table, derived via immunoSEQ multiplex PCR, lists solely in-frame clones and lacks some. The data hold approximately 22,000 clones, with around 67% observed a single time. Their recognized antigens are unknown. The sample taken for sequencing was CD4+ T cells from PBMCs, cultured in vitro. Source of these receptors: a human donor in good health. Each CDR3 is given with its conserved first and last residue. A D gene is named only where the DNA matches it firmly. For some rows the clone size is stated as once, few or many, or as a class when expanded; others skip it.

D,length,size,J,V,CDR3,DNA
-,13,-,TRBJ2-7,TRBV7-8,CASSFFGGYEQYF,TGTGCCAGCAGCTTTTTTGGGGGTTACGAGCAGTACTTC
-,19,-,TRBJ2-4,TRBV4-2,CASSQDTARGADAKNIQYF,TGTGCCAGCAGCCAAGATACAGCACGGGGGGCGGATGCCAAAAACATTCAGTACTTC
-,11,few,TRBJ1-1,TRBV20-1,CSARDMGEAFF,TGCAGTGCTAGAGATATGGGGGAAGCTTTCTTT
TRBD2,16,-,TRBJ2-3,TRBV7-2,CASSLGPSGSTDTQYF,TGTGCCAGCAGCTTAGGTCCTAGCGGAAGCACAGATACGCAGTATTTT
TRBD2,16,-,TRBJ2-3,TRBV5-4,CASRVRLAGTTDTQYF,TGTGCCAGCAGGGTGCGCCTAGCGGGGACCACAGATACGCAGTATTTT
-,13,-,TRBJ2-5,TRBV7-7,CASSLDSEETQYF,TGTGCTAGCAGCTTAGACAGCGAAGAGACCCAGTACTTC
TRBD1,14,few,TRBJ1-1,TRBV2,CASRGRGSNTEAFF,TGTGCCAGCAGAGGCAGGGGGTCGAACACTGAAGCTTTCTTT
-,14,-,TRBJ2-3,TRBV5-6,CASSFGLGTDTQYF,TGTGCCAGCAGCTTCGGCCTCGGCACAGATACGCAGTATTTT
TRBD1,16,-,TRBJ2-7,TRBV19,CASSSRLYRGVYEQYF,TGTGCCAGTAGTAGTAGATTGTACAGGGGAGTCTACGAGCAGTACTTC
-,16,-,TRBJ1-3,TRBV7-9,CASSLLLTGSGNTIYF,TGTGCCAGCAGCCTATTACTCACTGGTTCTGGAAACACCATATATTTT
-,15,-,TRBJ2-6,TRBV19,CASSIYESGANVLTF,TGTGCCAGTAGTATTTACGAATCTGGGGCCAACGTCCTGACTTTC
TRBD1,15,-,TRBJ2-7,TRBV3-1/TRBV3-2,CASSQRTGIPYEQYF,TGTGCCAGCAGCCAAAGGACAGGGATCCCCTACGAGCAGTACTTC
-,14,-,TRBJ1-6,TRBV3-1/TRBV3-2,CASKGAAFNSPLHF,TGTGCCAGCAAAGGGGCAGCTTTCAATTCACCCCTCCACTTT
-,12,-,TRBJ2-1,TRBV11-2,CASSLGAGKQFF,TGTGCCAGCAGCTTGGGCGCGGGTAAGCAGTTCTTC
TRBD1,15,-,TRBJ2-5,TRBV7-7,CASSLQGQGAETQYF,TGTGCCAGCAGCTTACAAGGACAGGGGGCCGAGACCCAGTACTTC
-,15,-,TRBJ1-5,TRBV27,CASSWSSRGNQPQHF,TGTGCCAGCAGTTGGTCCTCTCGGGGCAATCAGCCCCAGCATTTT
TRBD1,16,once,TRBJ2-5,TRBV5-1,CASSLGPGTGEDTQYF,TGCGCCAGCAGCTTGGGACCGGGAACAGGGGAAGATACCCAGTACTTC
TRBD1,11,-,TRBJ2-7,TRBV29-1,CSAVRGHEQYF,TGCAGCGCCGTAAGGGGGCACGAGCAGTACTTC
-,15,-,TRBJ1-2,TRBV19,CASSKTTGPLYGYTF,TGTGCCAGTAGTAAAACCACCGGGCCTCTCTATGGCTACACCTTC
-,13,-,TRBJ2-7,TRBV30,CAWSRQSGDEQYF,TGTGCCTGGTCCCGACAGTCCGGGGACGAGCAGTACTTC
-,12,-,TRBJ1-5,TRBV2,CASRESNQPQHF,TGTGCCAGCAGAGAAAGCAATCAGCCCCAGCATTTT
-,16,-,TRBJ1-3,TRBV9,CASSLSASFAGNTIYF,TGTGCCAGCAGTCTGTCGGCGTCTTTTGCTGGAAACACCATATATTTT
-,13,-,TRBJ1-1,TRBV5-6,CASNLKGRTEAFF,TGTGCCAGCAACTTAAAGGGTAGGACTGAAGCTTTCTTT
-,16,few,TRBJ2-1,TRBV10-1,CASSRAHKSSYNEQFF,TGCGCCAGCAGTCGAGCGCATAAGAGCTCCTACAATGAGCAGTTCTTC
-,14,-,TRBJ2-3,TRBV6-6,CASSRSPGTDTQYF,TGTGCCAGCAGTAGGTCCCCTGGCACAGATACGCAGTATTTT
-,13,-,TRBJ2-5,TRBV12-3/TRBV12-4,CASSLAIQETQYF,TGTGCCAGCAGTTTGGCCATCCAAGAGACCCAGTACTTC
-,15,-,TRBJ1-1,TRBV2,CASSSPGTFNTEAFF,TGTGCCAGCAGTAGTCCCGGGACATTCAACACTGAAGCTTTCTTT
-,14,-,TRBJ1-2,TRBV2,CASSVVSGRYGYTF,TGTGCCAGCAGCGTTGTGTCAGGCCGATATGGCTACACCTTC
-,14,-,TRBJ2-7,TRBV5-1,CASSSWDGPDEQYF,TGCGCCAGCAGCTCATGGGACGGTCCAGACGAGCAGTACTTC
-,14,-,TRBJ2-3,TRBV6-6,CASRPDPSTDTQYF,TGTGCCAGCAGACCCGACCCTAGCACAGATACGCAGTATTTT
-,15,-,TRBJ1-3,TRBV9,CASSVVTGLGNTIYF,TGTGCCAGCAGCGTAGTTACGGGGCTTGGAAACACCATATATTTT
-,16,-,TRBJ2-7,TRBV5-6,CASSLTGGQLSYEQYF,TGTGCCAGCAGCTTGACGGGGGGCCAACTCTCCTACGAGCAGTACTTC
TRBD2,15,-,TRBJ2-5,TRBV20-1,CSASGRDYNQETQYF,TGCAGTGCTAGTGGCCGGGACTATAATCAAGAGACCCAGTACTTC
-,14,-,TRBJ2-5,TRBV18,CASSHLTGQETQYF,TGTGCCAGCTCACATCTGACAGGACAAGAGACCCAGTACTTC
-,14,-,TRBJ2-3,TRBV5-1,CASRFSIDTDTQYF,TGCGCCAGCAGATTTAGCATCGACACAGATACGCAGTATTTT
-,16,-,TRBJ2-5,TRBV18,CASSSTPRLVGETQYF,TGTGCCAGCTCCTCCACCCCTAGGTTGGTCGGGGAGACCCAGTACTTC
-,15,-,TRBJ1-4,TRBV28,CASSLSGGPNEKLFF,TGTGCCAGCAGTTTATCTGGGGGTCCGAATGAAAAACTGTTTTTT
TRBD2,15,few,TRBJ2-1,TRBV7-9,CASSVLAGSYNEQFF,TGTGCCAGCAGCGTATTAGCGGGATCCTACAATGAGCAGTTCTTC
-,12,-,TRBJ2-2,TRBV2,CASRFDTGELFF,TGTGCCAGCAGGTTTGATACCGGGGAGCTGTTTTTT
TRBD2,14,-,TRBJ2-1,TRBV6-5,CASCSGLAGAEQFF,TGTGCCAGCTGCTCGGGACTAGCGGGAGCTGAGCAGTTCTTC
-,13,-,TRBJ1-2,TRBV6-5,CASSYSVRFGYTF,TGTGCCAGCAGTTACTCGGTGCGTTTTGGCTACACCTTC
-,15,-,TRBJ2-5,TRBV4-3,CASSQSPSDRETQYF,TGCGCCAGCAGCCAAAGTCCTAGCGACAGAGAGACCCAGTACTTC